What follows is one T cell receptor beta chain and its context. The antigen is undetermined. The assay was immunoSEQ multiplex PCR, and TCRdb's table has in-frame clones only and misses some. The sample includes 20,000 to 25,000 clones, 70% to 90% of them seen just once. The data are from a study of OX40 agonist ivuxolimab in advanced cancers. Study at large: Patients enrolled in dose escalation were diagnosed with hepatocellular carcinoma, melanoma, renal cell or head and neck cancer. Study outcomes and limitations: The average count of expanded clones was higher among CD8+ T cells than among CD4+. Both blood CD4+ and CD8+ T cells showed clonal growth by week 6 at 0.1 to 3.0 mg/kg.

The germline gives CDR1 SGHAT, CDR2 FQNNGV. The CDR3 sequence is 16 residues long. The V and J ends lost 5 bases and 5 bases, in that order; junction bases with no gene match: 10. This clonotype originated in an adult with an advanced solid tumor such as melanoma, head and neck, liver or kidney cancer. The chain is built from TRBV11-2 and TRBJ2-1; 9 positions agree with TRBD2. This sample comprised CD4+ or CD8+ T cells sorted from blood, obtained in a trial of the OX40 agonist ivuxolimab. The chain's CDR3 is CASSRIAGELHNEQFF. The CDR3 bases are TGTGCCAGCAGCCGAATAGCGGGAGAGCTGCACAATGAGCAGTTCTTC.